This T cell receptor beta chain was sequenced in a study of T cell responses to AZD1222 COVID-19 vaccine. Study observations and caveats: Elevations in Spike-specific TCR breadth and depth followed administration of two AZD1222 doses. Spike regions recognized by vaccine-associated CD4 TCRs spanned the protein, led by 160-218 and 743-854.

Here immunoSEQ multiplex PCR was the method, and the copy in TCRdb shows in-frame clones only, minus some. In the table there are around 120,000 clones, roughly 91% of which are singletons. Points on this clone: Its matching antigen is unknown.

Germline V CDR1 and CDR2: MGHDK, SYGVNS. The ends lost 7 bases at V and 2 bases at J; junction bases unmatched: 6. The CDR3 contains 14 residues. The source was peripheral blood, collected 28 days after the second AZD1222 dose. J is TRBJ2-7 and V is TRBV25-1; 9 positions agree with TRBD1. The clonotype comes from an adult who received the AZD1222 COVID-19 vaccine. The CDR3 DNA reads TGTGCCAGCATTCCGAGGACAGGGGCCTACGAGCAGTACTTC. Its protein is CASIPRTGAYEQYF.